This entry lists 25 T cell receptor beta chains sequenced from one sample in a study of shared clonotypes between healthy human individuals. TCRdb's copy holds only in-frame clones and misses some; the assay was immunoSEQ multiplex PCR. The table lists fewer than 550,000 clones, 75% to 80% of them singletons. Sequenced: PBMCs. Receptors originate from a woman in her thirties or forties in good health. Some clones in this sample may be carry-over from other donors' samples.

The chain has TRBV28 and TRBJ1-5; D unresolved. V dropped 8 bases and J dropped 0 bases, with 11 bases sitting between them. Germline V gene lookup returns CDR1 MDHEN and CDR2 SYDVKM. The CDR3 has 14 residues. CDR3 loop: CASFPGNSNQPQHF. CDR3 in DNA: TGTGCCAGCTTCCCCGGAAATAGCAATCAGCCCCAGCATTTT.

The chain is built from TRBV7-7 and TRBJ2-1; 11 positions agree with TRBD2. CDR1 is SSHAT and CDR2 is FNYEAQ in the germline V gene (reference sequence). V dropped 5 bases and J dropped 2; count of bases not matched to a gene: 5. CDR3 length: 16 residues. The CDR3 sequence is CASSPGTSGPYNEQFF. CDR3 bases: TGTGCCAGCAGCCCCGGGACTAGCGGCCCCTACAATGAGCAGTTCTTC.

J is TRBJ1-5 and V is TRBV10-2; D may be TRBD1 (6 bases). Germline CDR1 is WSHSY and CDR2 is SAAADI. CDR3 length equals 13 residues. With 3 bases removed from V and 4 bases from J, the gap between germline ends came to 7 bases. The CDR3 reads CASSDQGNQPQHF. CDR3 DNA: TGCGCCAGCAGTGACCAGGGGAATCAGCCCCAGCATTTT.

The rearrangement uses TRBV9 and TRBJ2-1, with 8 bases aligning to TRBD2. V lost 0 bases and J lost 0; bases outside the gene matches: 8. CDR3 length: 18 amino acids. Germline V lookup: CDR1 SGDLS, CDR2 YYNGEE. The CDR3 loop is CASSVDTSGPGSYNEQFF. The CDR3 nucleotides read TGTGCCAGCAGCGTAGACACTAGCGGACCCGGCTCCTACAATGAGCAGTTCTTC.

This clone was recorded a few times. The chain combines TRBV12-5 with TRBJ1-2; D is unresolved. This CDR3 contains 16 residues. The germline V gene has CDR1 LGHNT and CDR2 FRNRAP. V lost 1 base and J 7 bases, leaving 19 bases between the germline ends. The DNA of the CDR3 is TGTGCTAGTGGTTTGGGTCCTGGACGGAATCGCCTTGGCTACACCTTC. It yields the protein CASGLGPGRNRLGYTF.

This chain joins TRBV29-1 and TRBJ2-2; D is tentatively TRBD1 or TRBD2 (6 bases each). Between the trimmed V and J ends, which lost 8 bases and 6 bases, there was a span of 16 bases. This CDR3 has 13 residues. Per the germline V gene, CDR1 is SQVTM and CDR2 is ANQGSEA. The CDR3 bases are TGCAGCTACTTAGCGAGGGGGGCCGGGGAGCTGTTTTTT. It specifies CSYLARGAGELFF.

The CDR3 nucleotides read TGTGCCAGCAGCCAAGACCTGGGACAGGGGAAATATGGCTACACCTTC. This translates into CASSQDLGQGKYGYTF. V and J are TRBV16 and TRBJ1-2; TRBD1 matches 10 bases. The ends lost 2 bases at V and 5 bases at J; junction bases unmatched: 8. Germline CDR1 and CDR2: KGHSY and FQNENV. CDR3 length: 16 amino acids.

V and J are TRBV6-5 and TRBJ2-1; TRBD2 aligns across 12 bases. In germline, CDR1 is MNHEY, CDR2 SVGAGI. CDR3 length equals 16 residues. V shed 4 bases, J shed 9 bases, and the junction held 10 bases outside the gene matches. CDR3 sequence (DNA): TGTGCCAGCAGTTCGATTTCTAGCGGGAGGGCGAGTGAGCAGTTCTTC. This sequence encodes CASSSISSGRASEQFF.

The chain has TRBV7-9 and TRBJ2-3; 7 bases fit TRBD2. The germline V gene has CDR1 SEHNR and CDR2 FQNEAQ (reference sequence). Trimming took 1 base from V and 4 from J; bases not matched to a gene: 5. The CDR3 is 15 amino acids. Here the CDR3 DNA reads TGTGCCAGCAGCTTAGAAGGCGGGAGATCAGATACGCAGTATTTT. This gives the protein CASSLEGGRSDTQYF. The entire variable domain, with the rest obtained from reference TRBV7-9 and TRBJ2-3, is as follows: DTGVSQNPRHKITKRGQNVTFRCDPISEHNRLYWYRQTLGQGPEFLTYFQNEAQLEKSRLLSDRFSAERPKGSFSTLEIQRTEQGDSAMYLCASSLEGGRSDTQYFGPGTRLTVL.

The gene calls are TRBV6-6 and TRBJ1-1; 7 positions agree with TRBD1. V lost 2 bases, J lost 5 bases, and 5 bases stayed unmatched. This CDR3 contains 14 residues. Per the germline V gene, CDR1 is MNHNY and CDR2 is SVGAGI (reference sequence). In DNA, the CDR3 is TGTGCCAGCAGTTACCGGACAGGTGGGACTGAAGCTTTCTTT. Encoded protein: CASSYRTGGTEAFF.

This clone was detected once. The chain uses TRBV7-6 and TRBJ2-7; tentative D call: TRBD2 (6 bases). The CDR3 has 16 residues. Germline loops: CDR1 SGHVS, CDR2 FNYEAQ. Trimming pared 5 bases from V and 3 bases from J, leaving 20 bases between. CDR3 sequence reads: CASSAGPTLEIYEQYF. As DNA, the CDR3 is TGTGCCAGCAGCGCGGGACCTACCCTGGAAATCTACGAGCAGTACTTC.

This chain links TRBV7-7 with TRBJ2-3, with D possibly being TRBD2 (5 bases). Germline values: CDR1 SSHAT, CDR2 FNYEAQ (reference sequence). Deletions cut 5 bases from V and 5 bases from J, with 11 bases between. The CDR3 sequence is 13 residues long. CDR3 residues: CASSPQEGDTQYF. The CDR3 DNA is TGTGCCAGCAGCCCCCAAGAGGGAGATACGCAGTATTTT.

This clone was seen a few times. The rearrangement uses TRBV7-3 and TRBJ2-2, with unresolved D. Trimming left V 6 bases short and J 0 bases short, with 8 bases between. CDR1 is SGHTA and CDR2 is FQGTGA in the germline V gene. The CDR3 loop spans 14 amino acids. For the CDR3, the DNA is TGTGCCAGCAGACCCAAGTCGAACACCGGGGAGCTGTTTTTT. This encodes CASRPKSNTGELFF. Full variable domain (missing parts from reference TRBV7-3 and TRBJ2-2): GAGVSQTPSNKVTEKGKYVELRCDPISGHTALYWYRQSLGQGPEFLIYFQGTGAADDSGLPNDRFFAVRPEGSVSTLKIQRTERGDSAVYLCASRPKSNTGELFFGEGSRLTVL.

The CDR3 sequence is CATSRDLGTGAYEQYF. In DNA form, the CDR3 reads TGTGCCACCAGCAGAGACCTCGGGACGGGCGCCTACGAGCAGTACTTC. The J gene is TRBJ2-7, the V gene TRBV15; D tentatively reads TRBD1 or TRBD2 (5 bases each). Germline CDR1 and CDR2: LNHNV and YYDKDF (reference sequence). The length of the CDR3 is 16 residues. Trimming cost V 0 bases and J 2 bases, with 14 bases left between them.

V gene TRBV27 combines with J gene TRBJ2-1, with 11 bases identical to TRBD2. V was pared by 6 bases and J by 9 bases, with 7 bases of the junction left unmatched. CDR1 is MNHEY, CDR2 SMNVEV, per germline (reference sequence). The CDR3 is 14 amino acids. CDR3 region: CASRALAGDREQFF. Written as DNA, the CDR3 is TGTGCCAGCAGGGCACTAGCGGGAGATCGTGAGCAGTTCTTC.

The rearrangement uses TRBV29-1 and TRBJ1-2; TRBD1 agrees at 8 bases. The CDR3 has 14 residues. V lost 4 bases to trimming and J lost 3 bases; unmatched junction nucleotides: 7. Germline V CDR1 and CDR2: SQVTM, ANQGSEA. CDR3 amino acids: CSVGHPGQDYGYTF. The CDR3 nucleotides read TGCAGCGTTGGTCACCCGGGACAGGACTATGGCTACACCTTC.

The V and J genes are TRBV2 and TRBJ2-7; 7 nucleotides agree with TRBD2. The CDR3 extends over 14 amino acids. CDR1 is SNHLY and CDR2 is FYNNEI in the germline V gene. J lost 3 bases, V lost 5 bases, and 7 bases had no gene match. CDR3 amino acids: CASSSKRGLYEQYF. In DNA form, the CDR3 reads TGTGCCAGCAGTAGCAAGCGGGGACTCTACGAGCAGTACTTC.

The chain combines TRBV30 with TRBJ2-7; D is uncertain. V lost 8 bases to trimming and J lost 0 bases, with 14 bases between them. The CDR3 covers 13 residues. Germline V CDR1 and CDR2: GTSNPN, SVGIG (reference sequence). CDR3 DNA sequence: TGTGCCCGTGGTGGATCGCCCTCCTACGAGCAGTACTTC. Translation gives CARGGSPSYEQYF.

The chain joins TRBV28 to TRBJ1-5; 7 bases map to TRBD1. V dropped 7 bases and J dropped 3; count of bases not matched to a gene: 12. The CDR3 extends over 16 amino acids. The germline V gene has CDR1 MDHEN and CDR2 SYDVKM. The DNA of the CDR3 is TGTGCCAGCACTATACGGACAGGCCTCTACAATCAGCCCCAGCATTTT. Protein sequence: CASTIRTGLYNQPQHF. Full variable domain (rest looked up from reference TRBV28 and TRBJ1-5): DVKVTQSSRYLVKRTGEKVFLECVQDMDHENMFWYRQDPGLGLRLIYFSYDVKMKEKGDIPEGYSVSREKKERFSLILESASTNQTSMYLCASTIRTGLYNQPQHFGDGTRLSIL.

CDR3 sequence reads: CSVEVAAYEQYF. CDR3 nucleotide sequence: TGCAGCGTTGAAGTGGCAGCCTACGAGCAGTACTTC. V is TRBV29-1 and J is TRBJ2-7; D is undetermined. Per germline, CDR1 SQVTM and CDR2 ANQGSEA. There are 12 residues in the CDR3. V was pared by 1 base and J by 2 bases, with 6 bases between.

This chain uses TRBV2 with TRBJ2-7, with 8 bases lining up with TRBD2. CDR3 length: 13 amino acids. Per the germline V gene, CDR1 is SNHLY and CDR2 is FYNNEI. Trimming at V came to 5 bases and at J to 3 bases, leaving 3 bases not matched to a gene. In nucleotides, the CDR3 is TGTGCCAGCAGTTCCGGGACTAGCTACGAGCAGTACTTC. As protein: CASSSGTSYEQYF.

The chain recombines TRBV14 with TRBJ2-2; 7 positions agree with TRBD2. J lost 1 base, V lost 11 bases, and 13 bases had no gene match. The CDR3 spans 16 residues. Germline V gives CDR1 SGHDN, CDR2 FVKESK. Written as DNA, the CDR3 is TGTGCCGGGGGAGGGTCGGGAGGAGGGAACACCGGGGAGCTGTTTTTT. Protein product: CAGGGSGGGNTGELFF.

A word on this clone: This could be a read error, since a much larger clone is one nucleotide away. This sample also contains other DNA sequences that code for the same CDR3. The rearrangement uses TRBV5-6 and TRBJ1-5; no clear D. V dropped 0 bases and J dropped 5 bases, with 3 bases sitting between them. The CDR3 is 12 amino acids. CDR1 SGHDT and CDR2 YYEEEE come from the germline V gene. The CDR3 DNA reads as TGTGCCAGCAGCTTGGTCGATCAGCCCCAGCATTTT. It specifies CASSLVDQPQHF.

The rearrangement uses TRBV28 and TRBJ1-5, with 8 bases lining up with TRBD1. Per the germline V gene, CDR1 is MDHEN and CDR2 is SYDVKM. Losses at the gene ends were 5 bases for V and 2 bases for J; bases not matched to a gene: 11. CDR3 size: 17 residues. DNA of the CDR3: TGTGCCAGCAGTAAACAGGGTCAGACAGGGGGCAATCAGCCCCAGCATTTT. Amino acids: CASSKQGQTGGNQPQHF.

This clone has just a few counts. This chain joins TRBV27 and TRBJ1-1, with 8 bases matching TRBD1. Germline V gene lookup returns CDR1 MNHEY and CDR2 SMNVEV (reference sequence). The length of the CDR3 is 14 residues. V shed 6 bases, J shed 1 base, and the junction held 4 bases outside the gene matches. The CDR3, as DNA: TGTGCCAGCAGGAGGACAGGGACGAACACTGAAGCTTTCTTT. This encodes CASRRTGTNTEAFF.